A single sample gave rise to the 3 T cell receptor beta chains below, sequenced in a study of CD8 T cells in acute hepatitis C reinfection. The time point denotes: naive CD8 control sorted from an acute-time-point sample. Clones were sequenced by immunoSEQ multiplex PCR, and TCRdb holds only the in-frame ones, with some missing. The table shows around 34,000 clones, with about 87% occurring only once. Sequencing was performed on naive CD8+ T cells from PBMCs. The receptor set was obtained from a man aged 25 to 40 with chronic hepatitis C.

V gene TRBV19 combines with J gene TRBJ2-1; D is possibly TRBD2 (6 bases). Per germline, CDR1 LNHDA and CDR2 SQIVND (reference sequence). This CDR3 region has 15 residues. Trimming removed 1 base from V and 8 bases from J, with 15 bases in between. CDR3 sequence: CASSIAGRRADEQFF. CDR3 DNA: TGTGCCAGTAGTATAGCAGGCAGGAGGGCGGATGAGCAGTTCTTC.

The genes are TRBV12-5 and TRBJ2-3; D is possibly TRBD2 (5 bases). With 1 base removed from V and 4 bases from J, the gap between germline ends came to 18 bases. CDR1 and CDR2 (germline): LGHNT, FRNRAP. This CDR3 is 17 amino acids long. CDR3 in DNA: TGTGCTAGTGGTTTGGACATGAGCGGAGGAGGCGCAGATACGCAGTATTTT. The encoded protein is CASGLDMSGGGADTQYF.

The chain combines TRBV7-9 with TRBJ2-7; TRBD2 matches 9 bases. The V segment lost 4 bases and the J segment 4 bases; nucleotides outside the gene matches: 11. In germline, CDR1 is SEHNR, CDR2 FQNEAQ (reference sequence). This CDR3 contains 16 residues. CDR3 bases: TGTGCCAGCAGCTCCCCTAGCGGGACTAGCCGATACGAGCAGTACTTC. The encoded protein is CASSSPSGTSRYEQYF.